This section outlines one TCR beta chain sequence together with its context. The data belong to a study of chemoradiotherapy in HPV16-positive cancers. Germline V gene sequence: CDR1 MDHEN, CDR2 SYDVKM. This CDR3 contains 15 residues. Trimming left V 6 bases short and J 6 bases short, with 18 bases between. Here immunoSEQ multiplex PCR was the method, and the copy in TCRdb shows in-frame clones only, minus some. The repertoire consists of approximately 6,200 clones, with almost 90% occurring once and the leading ten covering 25% to 30%. The V call is TRBV28, the J call TRBJ1-5; a possible D gene is TRBD1 (6 bases). The source material was blood, sampled from a patient who underwent chemoradiotherapy. The TCR sequence derives from a human donor with HPV-associated anogenital cancer. This CDR3 reads CASSPTGGGGQPQHF. For the CDR3, the DNA is TGTGCCAGCAGCCCCACTGGGGGGGGCGGTCAGCCCCAGCATTTT. The full variable domain, rest sourced from reference TRBV28 and TRBJ1-5, is DVKVTQSSRYLVKRTGEKVFLECVQDMDHENMFWYRQDPGLGLRLIYFSYDVKMKEKGDIPEGYSVSREKKERFSLILESASTNQTSMYLCASSPTGGGGQPQHFGDGTRLSIL.